This T cell receptor (beta chain) came from a study of resident and recirculating memory T cells in vitiligo. Whole-study results and caveats: Different lesions suggested infiltration by different T cell clones.

About this clone: Its specificity is unknown.

Repertoires were generated with immunoSEQ multiplex PCR, while TCRdb's copy carries only in-frame clones and drops some. This table holds tens of thousands of clones, under 95% found once. Trimming removed 0 bases at V and 6 bases at J, with 4 bases between. Germline CDR1 and CDR2: SGHDT and YYEEEE. CDR3 length equals 11 residues. The V call is TRBV5-6, the J call TRBJ2-7; D ambiguous. This TCR was recovered from a male donor with vitiligo. The sequenced material came from blood. The CDR3 spells CASSLGAEQYF. The DNA for the CDR3 is TGTGCCAGCAGCTTGGGGGCCGAGCAGTACTTC. Full variable domain (outside the CDR3, taken from reference TRBV5-6 and TRBJ2-7): DAGVTQSPTHLIKTRGQQVTLRCSPKSGHDTVSWYQQALGQGPQFIFQYYEEEERQRGNFPDRFSGHQFPNYSSELNVNALLLGDSALYLCASSLGAEQYFGPGTRLTVT.